This TCR beta chain was sequenced for a study of regulatory dendritic cells for organ transplantation. Study summary: LPS was added to dendritic cell cultures on day 6. General study findings and limits: Memory CD8+ clonal expansion seemed more limited with regulatory than mature dendritic cells. Of resting T cell subsets, memory CD8+ had the most alloreactive clonotypes.

TCRdb's table, derived via immunoSEQ multiplex PCR, lists solely in-frame clones and lacks some. The table shows over 10,000 clones, with 74% occurring only once. CFSE-labeled sorted T cells met regulatory or mature dendritic cells for four to five days. The CDR3 has 15 amino acids. V lost 4 bases and J 1 base, leaving 14 bases between the germline ends. Germline V gene sequence: CDR1 SGHRS, CDR2 YFSETQ. Points on this clone: Its specificity is not known.

The gene calls are TRBV5-1 and TRBJ1-1; D possibly corresponds to TRBD1 (6 bases). Sequencing was performed on naive CD4+ T cells from blood cultured with regulatory dendritic cells. Noted subset: CD45RA+ naive T cells. The receptor comes from a human donor in good health. CDR3 sequence (DNA): TGCGCCAGCAGCCCAAGCGGGACAAAGAACACTGAAGCTTTCTTT. Translating gives CASSPSGTKNTEAFF.